Shown below are 16 T cell receptor beta chains from a single sample sequenced in a study of beta chain features in type 1 diabetes. Study observations and caveats: Among patients with Type 1 diabetes, TCRB CDR3s were moderately but significantly shorter in every one of the four CD4+ subsets.

The entirety of the isolated RNA underwent reverse transcription, so expressed TCRB transcripts were sequenced. Assay: immunoSEQ multiplex PCR; the TCRdb copy retains only in-frame clones and omits some. Of 250,000 to 300,000 clones in the sample, about 24% were seen once. No antigen has been assigned to these receptors. The specimen sequenced was naive CD4+ T cells from blood. The receptors here all came from a woman aged 25 to 39 with type 1 diabetes.

The chain employs TRBV7-9 and TRBJ2-2, with 9 bases fitting TRBD1. The length of the CDR3 is 15 residues. The germline V gene encodes CDR1 SEHNR and CDR2 FQNEAQ (reference sequence). After removal of 7 bases from V and 7 bases from J, the junction contained 10 bases not matched to a gene. For the CDR3, the DNA is TGTGCCAGCAAACCAAGACAGGGGGAAGGCGGGGAGCTGTTTTTT. Encoded protein: CASKPRQGEGGELFF.

This clone was detected a few times. This chain connects TRBV5-6 to TRBJ2-1; 7 nucleotides line up with TRBD2. Germline lookup yields CDR1 SGHDT and CDR2 YYEEEE. V lost 0 bases and J lost 5; bases outside the gene matches: 8. This CDR3 is built from 16 residues. The CDR3 region is CASSLAGLGRDNEQFF. CDR3 in DNA: TGTGCCAGCAGCTTGGCCGGACTAGGCAGGGACAATGAGCAGTTCTTC.

This chain joins TRBV2 and TRBJ2-1, with D possibly matching TRBD2 (6 bases). V lost 6 bases, J lost 5 bases, and 11 bases lay in between. Germline values: CDR1 SNHLY, CDR2 FYNNEI. This CDR3 has 13 amino acids. The CDR3 DNA reads TGTGCCAGCAGCGGGACTGGTAACAATGAGCAGTTCTTC. Its translation is CASSGTGNNEQFF.

The chain links TRBV18 to TRBJ2-1, with 8 bases aligning to TRBD2. The trim removed 3 bases at V and 6 bases at J, leaving 7 bases unmatched. This CDR3 comprises 15 residues. Germline CDR1 reads KGHSH; CDR2 reads LQKENI. CDR3 in DNA: TGTGCCAGCTCACCCGGACTAGCAAAGTCCAATGAGCAGTTCTTC. Amino acids: CASSPGLAKSNEQFF. The full variable domain, with the rest looked up from reference TRBV18 and TRBJ2-1, is NAGVMQNPRHLVRRRGQEARLRCSPMKGHSHVYWYRQLPEEGLKFMVYLQKENIIDESGMPKERFSAEFPKEGPSILRIQQVVRGDSAAYFCASSPGLAKSNEQFFGPGTRLTVL.

This clone was observed a few times. The rearrangement uses TRBV7-3 and TRBJ2-5; the D gene is possibly TRBD2 (6 bases). V lost 1 base, J lost 4 bases, and 13 bases lay in between. The germline V gene has CDR1 SGHTA and CDR2 FQGTGA. This CDR3 region has 15 residues. Written as DNA, the CDR3 is TGTGCCAGCAGCTTAAGACTAGGCCCTGGAGAGACCCAGTACTTC. This sequence encodes CASSLRLGPGETQYF.

The chain carries TRBV7-9 and TRBJ2-7, with TRBD2 identical over 13 bases. The V and J ends lost 5 bases and 7 bases, in that order; junction bases with no gene match: 5. Germline CDR1 SEHNR, CDR2 FQNEAQ (reference sequence). The CDR3 extends over 14 amino acids. This chain's CDR3 is CASSPGLAGVEQYF. In DNA form, the CDR3 reads TGTGCCAGCAGCCCAGGACTAGCGGGAGTTGAGCAGTACTTC.

This clone was seen a few times. J is TRBJ2-1 and V is TRBV25-1; 8 nucleotides line up with TRBD2. The CDR3 length is 11 residues. CDR1 is MGHDK and CDR2 is SYGVNS in the germline V gene. V was clipped by 5 bases and J by 15 bases; unmatched bases: 6. CDR3 DNA sequence: TGTGCCAGCAGTCGAGGGACTAGTCTGTTCTTC. It specifies CASSRGTSLFF.

The V and J genes are TRBV5-1 and TRBJ2-7, with D perhaps TRBD2 (6 bases). The germline V gene has CDR1 SGHRS and CDR2 YFSETQ. The CDR3 is 16 residues long. V was cut by 0 bases and J by 0 bases, with 13 bases left in between. This CDR3 reads CASSLGRTGGSYEQYF. The CDR3 DNA reads as TGCGCCAGCAGCTTGGGGCGGACCGGGGGCTCCTACGAGCAGTACTTC. Looking up the rest from reference TRBV5-1 and TRBJ2-7 gives the full variable domain: KAGVTQTPRYLIKTRGQQVTLSCSPISGHRSVSWYQQTPGQGLQFLFEYFSETQRNKGNFPGRFSGRQFSNSRSEMNVSTLELGDSALYLCASSLGRTGGSYEQYFGPGTRLTVT.

In this sample, this clone turned up a few times. The gene calls are TRBV7-9 and TRBJ2-1; tentatively, D is TRBD2 (6 bases). This CDR3 is built from 16 residues. Germline V CDR1 and CDR2: SEHNR, FQNEAQ (reference sequence). V was shortened by 2 bases and J by 10 bases, with 21 bases between the two germline ends. CDR3: CASSLRATAGGGEQFF. The CDR3 nucleotides read TGTGCCAGCAGCTTAAGGGCCACGGCGGGTGGGGGGGAGCAGTTCTTC.

This clone was seen a few times. V and J are TRBV4-1 and TRBJ1-5; the match to TRBD1 covers 7 bases. The germline gives CDR1 MGHRA, CDR2 YSYEKL. CDR3 length: 15 amino acids. J gave up 6 bases and V 0 bases, and 5 bases lay outside the gene matches. This CDR3 is CASSQERGLGQPQHF. DNA of the CDR3: TGCGCCAGCAGCCAAGAAAGGGGGCTCGGTCAGCCCCAGCATTTT.

This clone was observed a few times. The sample has other DNA sequences that encode this CDR3 too. CDR3 residues: CAWSSGLQETQYF. CDR3 bases: TGTGCCTGGAGTAGCGGGCTCCAAGAGACCCAGTACTTC. The genes are TRBV30 and TRBJ2-5, with D perhaps matching TRBD2 (6 bases). Trimming removed 2 bases from V and 1 base from J, with 8 bases in between. This CDR3 has 13 residues. Germline V gene data show CDR1 as GTSNPN and CDR2 as SVGIG (reference sequence).

This clone turned up a few times. The chain combines TRBV2 with TRBJ2-1; TRBD2 matches at 8 bases. The J segment lost 4 bases and the V segment lost 2 bases, leaving 4 bases of the junction unmatched. CDR1 and CDR2 from the germline V gene are SNHLY and FYNNEI. The CDR3 has 15 residues. The CDR3 loop is CASSELAGQYNEQFF. The CDR3, as DNA: TGTGCCAGCAGTGAACTAGCGGGCCAATACAATGAGCAGTTCTTC. Variable domain in full (rest from reference TRBV2 and TRBJ2-1): EPEVTQTPSHQVTQMGQEVILRCVPISNHLYFYWYRQILGQKVEFLVSFYNNEISEKSEIFDDQFSVERPDGSNFTLKIRSTKLEDSAMYFCASSELAGQYNEQFFGPGTRLTVL.

The sample holds a few counts of this clone. The rearrangement joins TRBV7-9 to TRBJ1-1, with 10 bases fitting TRBD1. The germline CDR1 and CDR2 sequences are SEHNR and FQNEAQ (reference sequence). The CDR3 runs to 15 residues. Trimming removed 5 bases from V and 1 base from J; junction bases left unmatched: 4. The CDR3 DNA reads TGTGCCAGCAGCGGACAGGGGGAAAGGAACACTGAAGCTTTCTTT. Protein sequence: CASSGQGERNTEAFF. Complete variable domain (other parts from reference TRBV7-9 and TRBJ1-1): DTGVSQNPRHKITKRGQNVTFRCDPISEHNRLYWYRQTLGQGPEFLTYFQNEAQLEKSRLLSDRFSAERPKGSFSTLEIQRTEQGDSAMYLCASSGQGERNTEAFFGQGTRLTVV.

This clone was detected only a few times. The chain recombines TRBV29-1 with TRBJ2-6; TRBD1 matches at 7 bases. The J segment lost 4 bases and the V segment lost 7 bases, leaving 10 bases of the junction unmatched. CDR3 length equals 15 residues. Germline assignment: CDR1 SQVTM and CDR2 ANQGSEA. This CDR3 is CSAGDSPGGANVLTF. The CDR3 DNA follows: TGCAGCGCTGGGGACAGTCCGGGGGGGGCCAACGTCCTGACTTTC.

This clone was seen more than once but under ten times. The rearrangement uses TRBV5-1 and TRBJ2-7; TRBD1 matches at 9 bases. Looked up from germline, CDR1 is SGHRS and CDR2 is YFSETQ. There are 14 residues in the CDR3. V shed 0 bases and J 6 bases; nucleotides not matched to a gene: 4. The CDR3: CASSLGTGVAEQYF. The CDR3 DNA reads as TGCGCCAGCAGCTTGGGGACAGGGGTTGCCGAGCAGTACTTC.

This clone has just a few counts. The chain employs TRBV7-3 and TRBJ2-1; 13 nucleotides agree with TRBD2. The CDR3 runs to 17 residues. Germline V gene data show CDR1 as SGHTA and CDR2 as FQGTGA. V lost 2 bases and J lost 0; bases outside the gene matches: 1. In DNA form, the CDR3 reads TGTGCCAGCAGCTTACGGACTAGCGGGAGCTCCTACAATGAGCAGTTCTTC. The encoded protein is CASSLRTSGSSYNEQFF. Combining the CDR3 with reference TRBV7-3 and TRBJ2-1 gives the whole variable domain GAGVSQTPSNKVTEKGKYVELRCDPISGHTALYWYRQSLGQGPEFLIYFQGTGAADDSGLPNDRFFAVRPEGSVSTLKIQRTERGDSAVYLCASSLRTSGSSYNEQFFGPGTRLTVL.